This TCR beta chain was observed in a study of shared clonotypes between healthy human individuals. Sorted-subset replicate PCRs used 150 to 200 ng DNA, approximately 33,000 T cell genomes. Generated by immunoSEQ multiplex PCR, the TCRdb table keeps only in-frame clones and is missing some. The table lists 1.4 million or so clones, approximately 98.5% of them singletons. The CDR3 is 14 amino acids. Trimming stripped 0 bases from V and 3 bases from J, with 9 bases between. Germline V lookup: CDR1 SGHRS, CDR2 YFSETQ. Study-level findings and limits: What rarefaction showed was incomplete sorted-subset sequencing despite large depth.

The donors, all of them Caucasian adults, lived in Nashville, Tennessee. The authors divided CD4+ cells into CD45RA+ naive and CD45RA-negative memory subsets. In the case of this clone: Antigen specificity is unknown.

Sequencing input: naive CD4+ T cells sorted from blood. As to subset: CD45RA+ positively selected. This TCR was sampled from a man aged 25 to 45 in good health. V usage is TRBV5-1 and J usage is TRBJ1-1, with no clear D. CDR3 DNA: TGCGCCAGCAGCTTGGCCGGAACAGACACTGAAGCTTTCTTT. Its translation: CASSLAGTDTEAFF.